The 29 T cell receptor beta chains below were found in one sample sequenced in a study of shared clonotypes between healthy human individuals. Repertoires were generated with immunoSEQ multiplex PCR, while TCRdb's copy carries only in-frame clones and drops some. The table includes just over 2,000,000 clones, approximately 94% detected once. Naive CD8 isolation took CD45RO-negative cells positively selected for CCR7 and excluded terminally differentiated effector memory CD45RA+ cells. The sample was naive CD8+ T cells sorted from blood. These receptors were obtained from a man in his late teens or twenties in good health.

The chain's CDR3 is CASSQLSGTTAFF. The CDR3 nucleotides are TGTGCCAGCAGCCAATTATCCGGGACTACAGCTTTCTTT. V usage is TRBV7-9 and J usage is TRBJ1-1; D is possibly TRBD1 (5 bases). Per germline, CDR1 SEHNR and CDR2 FQNEAQ (reference sequence). The CDR3 totals 13 residues. Trimming took off 5 bases at V and 10 bases at J, with 17 bases between the two ends.

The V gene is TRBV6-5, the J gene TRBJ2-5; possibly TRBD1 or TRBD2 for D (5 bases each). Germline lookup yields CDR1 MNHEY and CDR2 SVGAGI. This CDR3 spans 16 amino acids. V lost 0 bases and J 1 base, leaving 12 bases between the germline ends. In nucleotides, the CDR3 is TGTGCCAGCAGTTACTCGTGGGACGGGATCCAAGAGACCCAGTACTTC. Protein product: CASSYSWDGIQETQYF.

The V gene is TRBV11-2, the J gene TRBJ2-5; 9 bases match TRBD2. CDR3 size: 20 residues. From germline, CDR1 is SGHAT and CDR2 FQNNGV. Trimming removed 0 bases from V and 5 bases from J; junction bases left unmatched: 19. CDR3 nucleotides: TGTGCCAGCAGCTTAGAGAGTAGGCTGGTTCTAGCGGGGAATCGGGAGACCCAGTACTTC. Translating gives CASSLESRLVLAGNRETQYF.

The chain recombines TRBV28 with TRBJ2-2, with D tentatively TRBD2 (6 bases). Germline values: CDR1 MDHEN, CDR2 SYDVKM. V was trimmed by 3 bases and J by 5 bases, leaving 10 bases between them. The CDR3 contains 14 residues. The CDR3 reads CASSFFRGTGELFF. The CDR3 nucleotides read TGTGCCAGCAGTTTCTTTCGGGGGACCGGGGAGCTGTTTTTT.

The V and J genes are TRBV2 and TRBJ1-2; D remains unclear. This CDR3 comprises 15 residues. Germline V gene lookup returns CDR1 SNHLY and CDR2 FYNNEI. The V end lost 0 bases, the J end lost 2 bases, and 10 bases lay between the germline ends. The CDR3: CASSEALFGNYGYTF. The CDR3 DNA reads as TGTGCCAGCAGTGAAGCGCTTTTCGGGAACTATGGCTACACCTTC.

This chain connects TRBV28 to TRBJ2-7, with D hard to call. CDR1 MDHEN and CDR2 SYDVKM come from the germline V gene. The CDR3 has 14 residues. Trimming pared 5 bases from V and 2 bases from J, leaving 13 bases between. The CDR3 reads CASSPGHGPYEQYF. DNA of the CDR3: TGTGCCAGCAGTCCGGGTCATGGGCCCTACGAGCAGTACTTC.

CDR3 DNA: TGTGCCAGCAGCTTGGCAGGGATTGAGCAGTTCTTC. Its translation: CASSLAGIEQFF. The J gene is TRBJ2-1, the V gene TRBV5-6; possible D gene TRBD1, 5 bases. The ends were cut back, 0 bases at V and 9 bases at J, with 7 bases in the middle. Germline CDR1 is SGHDT and CDR2 is YYEEEE. The CDR3 spans 12 residues. Supplemented by reference TRBV5-6 and TRBJ2-1, the full variable domain reads DAGVTQSPTHLIKTRGQQVTLRCSPKSGHDTVSWYQQALGQGPQFIFQYYEEEERQRGNFPDRFSGHQFPNYSSELNVNALLLGDSALYLCASSLAGIEQFFGPGTRLTVL.

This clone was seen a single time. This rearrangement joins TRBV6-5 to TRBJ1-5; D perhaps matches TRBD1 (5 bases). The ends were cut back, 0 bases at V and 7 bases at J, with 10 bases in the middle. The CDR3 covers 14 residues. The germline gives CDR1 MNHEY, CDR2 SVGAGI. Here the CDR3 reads CASSYSRVGQPQHF. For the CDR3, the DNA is TGTGCCAGCAGTTACTCCAGGGTCGGACAGCCCCAGCATTTT.

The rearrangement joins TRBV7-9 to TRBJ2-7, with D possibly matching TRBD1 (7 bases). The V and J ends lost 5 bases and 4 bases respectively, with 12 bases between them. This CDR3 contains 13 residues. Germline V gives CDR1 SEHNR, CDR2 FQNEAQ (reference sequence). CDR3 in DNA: TGTGCCAGCAGCCCAGGGGGGCCTTACGAGCAGTACTTC. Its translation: CASSPGGPYEQYF.

CDR3 sequence (DNA): TGCGCCAGCAGCTTGGCGTCGGGAGTACTCAATGAGCAGTTCTTC. It encodes CASSLASGVLNEQFF. V usage is TRBV5-1 and J usage is TRBJ2-1; weak D call: TRBD2 (6 bases). Germline lookup yields CDR1 SGHRS and CDR2 YFSETQ. The CDR3 runs 15 residues. Trimming removed 0 bases at V and 6 bases at J, with 13 bases between.

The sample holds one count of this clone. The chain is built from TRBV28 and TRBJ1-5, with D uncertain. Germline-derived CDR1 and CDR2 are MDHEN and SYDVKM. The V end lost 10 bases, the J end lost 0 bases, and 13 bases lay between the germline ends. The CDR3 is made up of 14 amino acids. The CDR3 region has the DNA TGTGCCACCCACAGCACAGATAGCAATCAGCCCCAGCATTTT. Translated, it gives CATHSTDSNQPQHF.

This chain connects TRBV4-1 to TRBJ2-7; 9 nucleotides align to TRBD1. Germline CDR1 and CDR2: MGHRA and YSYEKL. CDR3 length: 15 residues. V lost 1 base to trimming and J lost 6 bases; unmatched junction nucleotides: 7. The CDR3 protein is CASSQVGTGLSEQYF. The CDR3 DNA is TGCGCCAGCAGCCAAGTAGGGACAGGGCTGTCCGAGCAGTACTTC.

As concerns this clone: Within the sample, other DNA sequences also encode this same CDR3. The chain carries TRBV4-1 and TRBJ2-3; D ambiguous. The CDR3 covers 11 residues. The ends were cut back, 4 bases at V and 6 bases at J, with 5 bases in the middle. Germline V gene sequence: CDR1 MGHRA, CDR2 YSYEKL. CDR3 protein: CASSLGDTQYF. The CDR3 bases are TGCGCCAGCAGCCTTGGTGATACGCAGTATTTT.

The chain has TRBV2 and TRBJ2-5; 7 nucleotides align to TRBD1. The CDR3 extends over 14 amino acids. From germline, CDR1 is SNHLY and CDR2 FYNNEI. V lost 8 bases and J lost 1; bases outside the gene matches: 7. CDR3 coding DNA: TGTGCCAGCGGGACAGATGGTTCCCAAGAGACCCAGTACTTC. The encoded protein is CASGTDGSQETQYF.

The CDR3 DNA reads as TGTGCCAGCGGACCCTCCGGGAGTTATTCACCCCTCCACTTT. Protein: CASGPSGSYSPLHF. The V call is TRBV27, the J call TRBJ1-6; D not certain. Germline CDR1 and CDR2: MNHEY and SMNVEV (reference sequence). The CDR3 is made up of 14 amino acids. Between the trimmed V and J ends, which lost 8 bases and 8 bases, there was a span of 16 bases.

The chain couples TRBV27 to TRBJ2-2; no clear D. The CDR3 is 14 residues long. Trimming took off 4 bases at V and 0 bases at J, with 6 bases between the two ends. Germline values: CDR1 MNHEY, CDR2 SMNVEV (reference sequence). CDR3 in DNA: TGTGCCAGCAGTTGGAGCGCGAACACCGGGGAGCTGTTTTTT. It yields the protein CASSWSANTGELFF.

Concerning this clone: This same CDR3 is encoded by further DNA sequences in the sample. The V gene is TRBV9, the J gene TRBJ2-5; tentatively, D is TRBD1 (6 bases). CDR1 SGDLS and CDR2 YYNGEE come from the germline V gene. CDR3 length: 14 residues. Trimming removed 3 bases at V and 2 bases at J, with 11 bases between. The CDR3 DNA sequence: TGTGCCAGCAGCGAAGGGGGAGAACAAGAGACCCAGTACTTC. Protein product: CASSEGGEQETQYF.

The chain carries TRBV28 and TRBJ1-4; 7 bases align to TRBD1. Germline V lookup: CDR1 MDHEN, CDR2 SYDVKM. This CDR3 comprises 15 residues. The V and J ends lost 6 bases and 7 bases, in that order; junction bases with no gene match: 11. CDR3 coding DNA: TGTGCCAGCAGCCCATCGACAGGGTGGAGTGAAAAACTGTTTTTT. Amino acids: CASSPSTGWSEKLFF.

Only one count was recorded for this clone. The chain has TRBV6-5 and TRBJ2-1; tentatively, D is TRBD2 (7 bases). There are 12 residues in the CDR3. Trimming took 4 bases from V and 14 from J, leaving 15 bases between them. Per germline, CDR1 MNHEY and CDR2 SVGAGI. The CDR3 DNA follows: TGTGCCAGCAGTTCGTGGGGGGGGGACAAGTTCTTC. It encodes CASSSWGGDKFF.

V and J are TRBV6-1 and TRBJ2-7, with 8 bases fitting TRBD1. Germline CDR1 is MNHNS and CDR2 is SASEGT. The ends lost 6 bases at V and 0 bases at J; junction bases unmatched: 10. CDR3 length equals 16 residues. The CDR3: CASRETHRGTSYEQYF. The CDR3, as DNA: TGTGCCAGCAGGGAAACCCACAGGGGGACCTCCTACGAGCAGTACTTC.

CDR3 nucleotide sequence: TGCGCCAGCAGCCTCCATCTAGCGGACCTGACCTACGAGCAGTACTTC. It translates to CASSLHLADLTYEQYF. The rearrangement links TRBV4-1 to TRBJ2-7, with TRBD2 identical over 7 bases. This CDR3 is 16 amino acids long. With 4 bases clipped from V and 2 bases from J, the junction kept 11 bases outside the gene matches. Germline V gene lookup returns CDR1 MGHRA and CDR2 YSYEKL.

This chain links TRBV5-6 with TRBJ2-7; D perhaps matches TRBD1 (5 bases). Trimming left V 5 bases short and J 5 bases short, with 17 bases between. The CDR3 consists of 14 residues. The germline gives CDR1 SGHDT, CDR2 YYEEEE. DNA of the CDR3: TGTGCCAGCAGTGCCGCTGGCAGGGTCCACGAGCAGTACTTC. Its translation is CASSAAGRVHEQYF.

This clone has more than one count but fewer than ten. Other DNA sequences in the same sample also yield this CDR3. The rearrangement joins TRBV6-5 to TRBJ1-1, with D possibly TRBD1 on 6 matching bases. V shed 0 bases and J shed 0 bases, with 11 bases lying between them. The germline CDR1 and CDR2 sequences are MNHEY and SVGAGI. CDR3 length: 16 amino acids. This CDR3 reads CASSYSTGEMNTEAFF. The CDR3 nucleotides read TGTGCCAGCAGTTACTCGACAGGTGAAATGAACACTGAAGCTTTCTTT.

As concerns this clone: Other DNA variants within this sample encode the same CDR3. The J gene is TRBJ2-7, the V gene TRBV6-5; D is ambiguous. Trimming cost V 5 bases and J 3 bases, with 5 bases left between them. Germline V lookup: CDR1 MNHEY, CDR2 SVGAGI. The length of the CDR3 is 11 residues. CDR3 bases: TGTGCCAGCAGTGCCGGCTACGAGCAGTACTTC. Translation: CASSAGYEQYF.

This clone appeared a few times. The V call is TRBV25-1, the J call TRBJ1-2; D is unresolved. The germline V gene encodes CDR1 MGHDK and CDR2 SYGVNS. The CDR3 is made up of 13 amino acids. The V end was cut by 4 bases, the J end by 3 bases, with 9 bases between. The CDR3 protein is CASSGGRHYGYTF. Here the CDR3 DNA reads TGTGCCAGCAGTGGTGGCAGGCACTATGGCTACACCTTC.

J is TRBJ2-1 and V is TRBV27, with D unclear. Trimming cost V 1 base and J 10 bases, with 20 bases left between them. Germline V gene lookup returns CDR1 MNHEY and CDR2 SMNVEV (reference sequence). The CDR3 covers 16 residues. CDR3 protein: CASSLFEENPPEEQFF. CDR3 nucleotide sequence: TGTGCCAGCAGTTTATTTGAAGAAAACCCGCCCGAGGAGCAGTTCTTC.

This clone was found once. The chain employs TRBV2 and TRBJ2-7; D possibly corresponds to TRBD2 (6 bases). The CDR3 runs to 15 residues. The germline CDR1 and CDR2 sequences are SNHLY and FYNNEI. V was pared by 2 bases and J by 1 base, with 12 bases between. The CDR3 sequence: CASSERRGLSYEQYF. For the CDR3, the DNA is TGTGCCAGCAGTGAAAGGAGGGGCTTGTCCTACGAGCAGTACTTC.

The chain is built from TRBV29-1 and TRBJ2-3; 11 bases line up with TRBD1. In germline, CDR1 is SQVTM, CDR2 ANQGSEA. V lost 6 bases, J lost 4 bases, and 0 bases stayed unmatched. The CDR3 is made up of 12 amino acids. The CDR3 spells CSVDRGPDTQYF. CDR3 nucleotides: TGCAGCGTGGACAGGGGGCCAGATACGCAGTATTTT.

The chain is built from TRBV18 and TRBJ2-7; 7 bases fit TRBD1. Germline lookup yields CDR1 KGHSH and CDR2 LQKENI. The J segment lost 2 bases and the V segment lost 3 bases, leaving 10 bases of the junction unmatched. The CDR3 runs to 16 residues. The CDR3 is CASSPVDRVSTYEQYF. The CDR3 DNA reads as TGTGCCAGCTCACCTGTAGACAGGGTATCAACCTACGAGCAGTACTTC.